The next 4 T cell receptor beta chains were all read from a single sample in a study of blood T cells in healthy people across ages. The authors ran a second PCR of about 7 to 12 cycles using a sample-barcoded 5' primer and a J-beta primer mix. TCRdb analysed the 5' RACE reads with MiXCR anew, one entry per CDR3 protein. The sample has about 680,000 distinct CDR3 sequences, roughly 49% seen once. Sequencing was performed on blood. These receptors originate from a woman aged 55-70 years in good health.

This clonotype occurred once. V usage is TRBV7-2 and J usage is TRBJ2-4; 8 nucleotides line up with TRBD1. The DNA end is more similar to TRBJ2-7, so the J call may be wrong. This CDR3 spans 14 amino acids. Per the germline V gene, CDR1 is SGHTA and CDR2 is FQGNSA. CDR3 sequence reads: CASSVGDRTYEQYF. The DNA for the CDR3 is TGTGCCAGCAGCGTAGGGGACAGGACCTACGAGCAGTACTTC.

This sequence joins TRBV9 and TRBJ2-1; TRBD2 matches 11 bases. This CDR3 has 15 residues. The germline V gene has CDR1 SGDLS and CDR2 YYNGEE. The ends lost 4 bases at V and 5 bases at J; junction bases unmatched: 5. The CDR3 DNA reads TGTGCCAGCAGCACGCGACTAGCGGGACACAATGAGCAGTTCTTC. It is translated as CASSTRLAGHNEQFF.

The chain links TRBV14 to TRBJ2-5; D call uncertain. Trimming left V 11 bases short and J 7 bases short, with 14 bases between. Per the germline V gene, CDR1 is SGHDN and CDR2 is FVKESK. CDR3 length equals 11 residues. CDR3 bases: TGTGCCCGCTCGTCTTCCGGGACCCAGTACTTC. Encoded protein: CARSSSGTQYF. Filled out from reference TRBV14 and TRBJ2-5, the complete variable domain reads EAGVTQFPSHSVIEKGQTVTLRCDPISGHDNLYWYRRVMGKEIKFLLHFVKESKQDESGMPNNRFLAERTGGTYSTLKVQPAELEDSGVYFCARSSSGTQYFGPGTRLLVL.

This clonotype was detected many times. Its ends do not fully match the called genes, so a read error is possible. This sequence joins TRBV4-2 and TRBJ2-7; TRBD1 or TRBD2 may be the D gene (6 bases each). This CDR3 has 14 amino acids. Germline V CDR1 and CDR2: LGHNA, YNFKEQ. CDR3 sequence reads: CASSQGTSSYEQYF. In nucleotides, the CDR3 is TGCGCCAGCAGCCAGGGGACTTCCTCCTACGAGCAGTACTTC.